This T cell receptor beta chain came from a study of blood T cell repertoires in COVID-19. The germline V gene has CDR1 SGDLS and CDR2 YYNGEE. J lost 0 bases, V lost 2 bases, and 5 bases had no gene match. The CDR3 consists of 16 residues. Profiled with immunoSEQ multiplex PCR; TCRdb holds only in-frame clones, not every one. The sample lists 150,000 to 190,000 clones, around 80% occurring once. The table lists this clone with a count of one. Those enrolled, adults aged about 18 to 95 years, came from about two dozen US areas. Participants were placed into cohorts based on the clinical history they reported.

This rearrangement joins TRBV9 to TRBJ2-3; 8 bases line up with TRBD1. The sequence came from a man between 50 and 59 years old who had recovered from COVID-19. Sequenced: PBMCs or T cells enriched from blood (not recorded which). The CDR3 sequence: CASSVGTGASTDTQYF. The CDR3 DNA reads as TGTGCCAGCAGCGTGGGGACAGGTGCTAGCACAGATACGCAGTATTTT.